The subject of this entry is one T cell receptor beta chain. The sample comes from a study of blood T cell repertoires in COVID-19. Study-wide context: Sites in the United States, Italy and Spain provided acute and convalescent COVID-19 samples. The analysed material was cDNA or gDNA that came from T cells, B-cell-depleted T cells, or PBMCs.

Original methodology: Reference gene primer amplification gave estimated nucleated cell counts. This table comes from immunoSEQ multiplex PCR, and its TCRdb copy is limited to in-frame clones, with some not included. V and J calls and clone size are as listed in that table; D and trimming were resolved from the DNA. The sample holds around 220,000 clones, approximately 79% seen once. Sequencing was carried out using peripheral blood. The clonotype comes from a woman aged 80 or over with active or convalescent COVID-19.

DNA for the CDR3: TGTGCCAGCAGAAAAATCAGGGGAGTGTTGGCCGGGGAGCTGTTTTTT. Residues: CASRKIRGVLAGELFF. The V and J genes are TRBV7-9 and TRBJ2-2; a weak D match, TRBD1 (6 bases). Trimming took 6 bases from V and 6 from J, leaving 20 bases between them. The CDR3 has 16 residues. Germline V gene data show CDR1 as SEHNR and CDR2 as FQNEAQ (reference sequence).